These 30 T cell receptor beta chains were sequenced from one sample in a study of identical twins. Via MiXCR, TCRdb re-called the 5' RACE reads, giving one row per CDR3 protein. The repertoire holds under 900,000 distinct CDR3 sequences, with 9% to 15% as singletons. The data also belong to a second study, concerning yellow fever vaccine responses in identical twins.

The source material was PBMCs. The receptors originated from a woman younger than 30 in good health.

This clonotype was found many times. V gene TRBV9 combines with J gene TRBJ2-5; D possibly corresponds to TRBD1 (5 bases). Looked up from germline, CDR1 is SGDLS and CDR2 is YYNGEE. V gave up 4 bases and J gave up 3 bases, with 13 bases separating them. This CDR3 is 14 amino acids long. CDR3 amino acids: CASSRTGMEETQYF. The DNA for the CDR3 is TGTGCCAGCAGCCGCACAGGTATGGAAGAGACCCAGTACTTC.

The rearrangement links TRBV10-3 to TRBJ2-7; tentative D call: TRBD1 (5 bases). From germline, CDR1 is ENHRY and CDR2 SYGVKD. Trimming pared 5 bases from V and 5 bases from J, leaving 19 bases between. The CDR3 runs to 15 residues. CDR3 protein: CAISRQPTQGHEQYF. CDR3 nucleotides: TGTGCCATCAGTCGGCAACCGACTCAGGGCCACGAGCAGTACTTC.

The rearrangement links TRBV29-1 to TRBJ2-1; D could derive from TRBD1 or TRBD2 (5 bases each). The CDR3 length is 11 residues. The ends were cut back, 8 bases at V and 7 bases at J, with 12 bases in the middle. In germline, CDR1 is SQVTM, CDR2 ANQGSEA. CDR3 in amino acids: CSPRDGNEQFF. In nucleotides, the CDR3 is TGCAGCCCTCGGGACGGGAATGAGCAGTTCTTC.

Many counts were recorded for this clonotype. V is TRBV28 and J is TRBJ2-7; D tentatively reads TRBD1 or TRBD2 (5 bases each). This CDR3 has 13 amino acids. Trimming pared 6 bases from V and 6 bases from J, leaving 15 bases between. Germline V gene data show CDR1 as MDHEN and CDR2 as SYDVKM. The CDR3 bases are TGTGCCAGCAGGGAACCGCTTGGGGGCGAGCAGTACTTC. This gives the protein CASREPLGGEQYF.

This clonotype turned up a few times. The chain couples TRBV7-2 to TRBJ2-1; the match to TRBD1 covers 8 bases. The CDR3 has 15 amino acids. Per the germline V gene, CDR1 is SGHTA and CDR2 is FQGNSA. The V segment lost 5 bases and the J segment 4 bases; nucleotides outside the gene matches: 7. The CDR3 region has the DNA TGTGCCAGCAGCGTAACGGGACAGGAATACAATGAGCAGTTCTTC. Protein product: CASSVTGQEYNEQFF.

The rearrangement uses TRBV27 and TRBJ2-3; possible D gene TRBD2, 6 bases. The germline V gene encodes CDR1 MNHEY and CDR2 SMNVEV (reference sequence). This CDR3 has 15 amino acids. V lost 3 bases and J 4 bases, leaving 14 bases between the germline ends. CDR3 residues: CASSLGGGKADTQYF. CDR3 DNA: TGTGCCAGCAGTTTGGGTGGGGGGAAGGCAGATACGCAGTATTTT.

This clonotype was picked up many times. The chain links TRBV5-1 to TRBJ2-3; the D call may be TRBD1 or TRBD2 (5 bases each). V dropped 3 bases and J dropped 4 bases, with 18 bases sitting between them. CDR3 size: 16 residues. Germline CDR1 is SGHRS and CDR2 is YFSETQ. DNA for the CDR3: TGCGCCAGCAGCTCCGGGGCTTATAGAAGGGCAGATACGCAGTATTTT. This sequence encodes CASSSGAYRRADTQYF.

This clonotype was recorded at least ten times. The CDR3 loop reads CSAPDKAGTSGNDQYF. The CDR3 region has the DNA TGCAGTGCACCAGATAAGGCCGGGACTAGCGGTAACGACCAGTACTTC. The rearrangement joins TRBV20-1 to TRBJ2-5, with TRBD2 matching over 11 bases. CDR1 and CDR2 from the germline V gene are DFQATT and SNEGSKA (reference sequence). CDR3 length equals 16 residues. V shed 6 bases, J shed 10 bases, and the junction held 19 bases outside the gene matches.

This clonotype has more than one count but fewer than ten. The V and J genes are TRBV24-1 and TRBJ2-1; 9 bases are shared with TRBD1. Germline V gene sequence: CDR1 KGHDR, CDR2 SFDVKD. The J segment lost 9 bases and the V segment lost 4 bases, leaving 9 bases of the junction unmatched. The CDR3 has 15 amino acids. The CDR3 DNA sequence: TGTGCCACCAGTGACACCGGGACAGGGCTATCTGAGCAGTTCTTC. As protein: CATSDTGTGLSEQFF.

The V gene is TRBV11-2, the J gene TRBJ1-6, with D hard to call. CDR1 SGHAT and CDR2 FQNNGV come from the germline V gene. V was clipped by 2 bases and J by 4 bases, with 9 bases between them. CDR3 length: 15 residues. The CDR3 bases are TGTGCCAGCAGCTTAAGCACCCCTTATAATTCACCCCTCCACTTT. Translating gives CASSLSTPYNSPLHF.

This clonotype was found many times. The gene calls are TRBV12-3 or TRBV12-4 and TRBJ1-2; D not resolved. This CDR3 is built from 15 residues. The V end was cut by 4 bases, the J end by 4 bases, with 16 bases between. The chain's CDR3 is CASSSNAVLRYGYTF. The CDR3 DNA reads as TGTGCCAGCAGTTCCAACGCAGTTTTACGCTATGGCTACACCTTC.

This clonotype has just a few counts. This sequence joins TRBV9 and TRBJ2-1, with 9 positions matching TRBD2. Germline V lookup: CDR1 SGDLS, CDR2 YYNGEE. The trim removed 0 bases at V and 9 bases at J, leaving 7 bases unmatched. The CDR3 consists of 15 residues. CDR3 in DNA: TGTGCCAGCAGCGTAGACGGGCTAGCGGGAATTGAGCAGTTCTTC. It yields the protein CASSVDGLAGIEQFF.

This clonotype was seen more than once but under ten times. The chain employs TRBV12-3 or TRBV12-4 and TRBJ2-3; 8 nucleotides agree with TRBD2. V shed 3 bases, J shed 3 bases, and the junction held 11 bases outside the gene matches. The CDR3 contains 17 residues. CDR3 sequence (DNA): TGTGCCAGCAGTTTTGCGACTAGCGCTATGGCGACAGATACGCAGTATTTT. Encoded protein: CASSFATSAMATDTQYF.

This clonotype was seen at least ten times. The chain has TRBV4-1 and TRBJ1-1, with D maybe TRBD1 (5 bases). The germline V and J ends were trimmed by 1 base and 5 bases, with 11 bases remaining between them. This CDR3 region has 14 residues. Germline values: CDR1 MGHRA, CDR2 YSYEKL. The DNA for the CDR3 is TGCGCCAGCAGCCAAGCAGGGAGGGGAACTGAAGCTTTCTTT. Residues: CASSQAGRGTEAFF.

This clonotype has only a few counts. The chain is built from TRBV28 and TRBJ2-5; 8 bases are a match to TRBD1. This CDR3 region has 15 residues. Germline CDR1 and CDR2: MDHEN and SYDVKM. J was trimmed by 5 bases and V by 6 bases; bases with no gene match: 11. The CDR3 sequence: CASSQGAGWRETQYF. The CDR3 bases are TGTGCCAGCAGCCAGGGGGCAGGGTGGAGGGAGACCCAGTACTTC. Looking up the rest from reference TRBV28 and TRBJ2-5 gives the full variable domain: DVKVTQSSRYLVKRTGEKVFLECVQDMDHENMFWYRQDPGLGLRLIYFSYDVKMKEKGDIPEGYSVSREKKERFSLILESASTNQTSMYLCASSQGAGWRETQYFGPGTRLLVL.

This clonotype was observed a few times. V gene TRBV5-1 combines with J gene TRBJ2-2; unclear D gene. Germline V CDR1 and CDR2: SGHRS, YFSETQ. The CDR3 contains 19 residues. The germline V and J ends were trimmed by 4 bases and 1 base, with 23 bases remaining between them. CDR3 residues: CASSVGYILDRGNTGELFF. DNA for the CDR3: TGCGCCAGCAGCGTGGGATACATCCTTGACCGCGGGAACACCGGGGAGCTGTTTTTT.

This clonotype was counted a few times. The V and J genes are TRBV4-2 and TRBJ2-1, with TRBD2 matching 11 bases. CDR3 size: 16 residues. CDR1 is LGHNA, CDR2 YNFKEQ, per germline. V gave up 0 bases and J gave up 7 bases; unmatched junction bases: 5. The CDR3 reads CASSQDGTSGDNEQFF. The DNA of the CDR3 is TGTGCCAGCAGCCAAGACGGGACTAGCGGCGATAATGAGCAGTTCTTC.

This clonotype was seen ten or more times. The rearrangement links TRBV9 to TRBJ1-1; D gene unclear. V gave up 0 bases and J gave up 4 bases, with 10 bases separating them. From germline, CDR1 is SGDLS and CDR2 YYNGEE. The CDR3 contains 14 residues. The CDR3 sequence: CASSVGQEGTEAFF. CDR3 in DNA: TGTGCCAGCAGCGTAGGGCAGGAGGGCACTGAAGCTTTCTTT.

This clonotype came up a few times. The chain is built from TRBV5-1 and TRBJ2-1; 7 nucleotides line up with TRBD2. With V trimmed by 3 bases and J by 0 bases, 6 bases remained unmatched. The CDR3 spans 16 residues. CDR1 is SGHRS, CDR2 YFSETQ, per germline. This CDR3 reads CASSWGRTSSYNEQFF. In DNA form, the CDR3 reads TGCGCCAGCAGCTGGGGGAGGACTAGCTCCTACAATGAGCAGTTCTTC.

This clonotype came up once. In DNA form, the CDR3 reads TGTGCCAGCAGTTATTCCGGGACTAGCGGGGGAGAGCAGTACTTC. This codes for CASSYSGTSGGEQYF. The chain is built from TRBV6-5 and TRBJ2-1; TRBD2 agrees at 14 bases. The J call may be faulty, since TRBJ2-7 better matches the DNA end. The CDR3 is 15 amino acids. Looked up from germline, CDR1 is MNHEY and CDR2 is SVGAGI.

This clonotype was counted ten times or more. In nucleotides, the CDR3 is TGTGCCATCAGTCAGACAGGGTCGGGGACCGGGGAGCTGTTTTTT. Translation gives CAISQTGSGTGELFF. The chain joins TRBV10-3 to TRBJ2-2; 7 nucleotides line up with TRBD1. The CDR3 runs to 15 residues. Germline CDR1 ENHRY, CDR2 SYGVKD. J gave up 5 bases and V 5 bases, and 8 bases lay outside the gene matches.

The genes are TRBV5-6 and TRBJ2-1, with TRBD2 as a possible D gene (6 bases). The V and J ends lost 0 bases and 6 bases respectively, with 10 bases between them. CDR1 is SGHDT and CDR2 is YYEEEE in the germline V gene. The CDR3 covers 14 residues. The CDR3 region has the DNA TGTGCCAGCAGCTTGGAATTGACTAGCAATGAGCAGTTCTTC. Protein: CASSLELTSNEQFF.

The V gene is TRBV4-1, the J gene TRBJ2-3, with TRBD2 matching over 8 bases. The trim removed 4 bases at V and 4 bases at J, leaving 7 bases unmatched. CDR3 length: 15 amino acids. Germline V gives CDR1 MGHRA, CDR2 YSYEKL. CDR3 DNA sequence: TGCGCCAGCAGCCGCGCCGGGAGGGAAGCAGATACGCAGTATTTT. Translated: CASSRAGREADTQYF.

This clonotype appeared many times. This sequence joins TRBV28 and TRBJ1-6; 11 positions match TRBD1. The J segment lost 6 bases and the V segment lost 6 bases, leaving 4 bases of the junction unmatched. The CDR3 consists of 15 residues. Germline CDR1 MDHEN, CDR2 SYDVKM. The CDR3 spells CASRPGTGGNSPLHF. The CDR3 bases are TGTGCCAGCAGACCCGGGACAGGGGGTAATTCACCCCTCCACTTT.

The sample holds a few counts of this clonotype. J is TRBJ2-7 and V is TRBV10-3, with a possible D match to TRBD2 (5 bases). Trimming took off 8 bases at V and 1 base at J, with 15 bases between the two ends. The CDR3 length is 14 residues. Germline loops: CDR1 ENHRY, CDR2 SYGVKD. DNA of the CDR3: TGTGCCATCTCACGAGGGAGTCAGTCCTACGAGCAGTACGTC. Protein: CAISRGSQSYEQYV.

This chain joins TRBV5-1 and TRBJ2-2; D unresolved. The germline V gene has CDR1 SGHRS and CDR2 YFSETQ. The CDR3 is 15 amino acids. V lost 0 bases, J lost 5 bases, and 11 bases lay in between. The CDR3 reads CASSLDSTGTGELFF. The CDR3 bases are TGCGCCAGCAGCTTGGATTCAACTGGAACCGGGGAGCTGTTTTTT. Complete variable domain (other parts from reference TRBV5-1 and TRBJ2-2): KAGVTQTPRYLIKTRGQQVTLSCSPISGHRSVSWYQQTPGQGLQFLFEYFSETQRNKGNFPGRFSGRQFSNSRSEMNVSTLELGDSALYLCASSLDSTGTGELFFGEGSRLTVL.

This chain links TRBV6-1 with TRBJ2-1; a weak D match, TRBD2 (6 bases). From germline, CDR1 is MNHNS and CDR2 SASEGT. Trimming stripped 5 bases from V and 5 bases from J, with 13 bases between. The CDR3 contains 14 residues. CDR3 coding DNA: TGTGCCAGCAGTAAACGGGCTAGCGACAATGAGCAGTTCTTC. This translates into CASSKRASDNEQFF.

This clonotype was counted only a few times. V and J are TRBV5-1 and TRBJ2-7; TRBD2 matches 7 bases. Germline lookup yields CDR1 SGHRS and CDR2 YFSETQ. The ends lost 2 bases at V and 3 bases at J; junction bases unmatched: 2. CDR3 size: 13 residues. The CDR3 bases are TGCGCCAGCAGCTTTGGGGGGGGCTACGAGCAGTACGTC. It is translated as CASSFGGGYEQYV.

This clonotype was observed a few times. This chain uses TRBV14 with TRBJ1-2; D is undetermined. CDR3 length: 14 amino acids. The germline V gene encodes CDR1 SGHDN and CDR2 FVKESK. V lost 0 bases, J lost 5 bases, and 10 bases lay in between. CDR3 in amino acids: CASSQDLGVYGYTF. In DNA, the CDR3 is TGTGCCAGCAGCCAAGATTTAGGAGTTTATGGCTACACCTTC.

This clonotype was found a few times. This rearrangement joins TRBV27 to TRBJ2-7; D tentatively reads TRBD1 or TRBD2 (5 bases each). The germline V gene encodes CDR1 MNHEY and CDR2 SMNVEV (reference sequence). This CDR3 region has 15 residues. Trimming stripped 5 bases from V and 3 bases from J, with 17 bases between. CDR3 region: CASSLSGTGGYEQYF. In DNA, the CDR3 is TGTGCCAGCAGTCTCTCCGGGACCGGAGGCTACGAGCAGTACTTC.